Presented here are 9 T cell receptor beta chains from one specimen sequenced in a study of CD8+CD57+ T cells in acquired aplastic anemia. TCR beta VDJ combinations and CDR3 sequences were profiled from genomic DNA. MiXCR, run by TCRdb on the reads, gives a single entry per CDR3 protein. The sample lists some 170,000 distinct CDR3 sequences, under 55% occurring once. An expansion of CD8+CD57+ cells by flow cytometry had been shown in patients chosen for sequencing. The sequenced material came from sorted CD4+, CD8+, or CD8+CD57+ T cells (not recorded which) from PBMCs. All receptors derive from a human donor with aplastic anemia.

This chain joins TRBV19 and TRBJ1-2; no clear D gene. The ends were cut back, 8 bases at V and 8 bases at J, with 12 bases in the middle. This CDR3 comprises 11 residues. Germline CDR1 and CDR2: LNHDA and SQIVND (reference sequence). The CDR3 protein is CASLGLSGYTF. CDR3 in DNA: TGTGCCAGTCTCGGCCTGAGCGGCTACACCTTC.

A remark on this clonotype: This sequence may be a read error, since a much larger clone differs from it by one base. The gene calls are TRBV12-3 or TRBV12-4 and TRBJ1-2, with 9 bases identical to TRBD1. CDR3 length: 15 amino acids. The CDR3 region is CASSPTGQGVYGHTF. The CDR3 DNA sequence: TGTGCCAGCAGTCCAACGGGACAGGGAGTCTATGGCCACACCTTC.

This clonotype was recorded many times. The chain uses TRBV12-3 or TRBV12-4 and TRBJ2-5; no firm D call. This CDR3 is 13 amino acids long. Trimming removed 3 bases at V and 4 bases at J, with 9 bases between. In nucleotides, the CDR3 is TGTGCCAGCAGTTTGTCTGGGGTAGAGACCCAGTACTTC. Residues: CASSLSGVETQYF.

The J gene is TRBJ2-2, the V gene TRBV7-7; 11 bases agree with TRBD2. The CDR3 is made up of 15 amino acids. The germline V gene encodes CDR1 SSHAT and CDR2 FNYEAQ (reference sequence). The junction had 2 bases not matched to a gene; V was cut back by 2 bases and J by 6 bases. The CDR3 is CASSLLAGGPGELFF. Written as DNA, the CDR3 is TGTGCCAGCAGCTTACTAGCGGGAGGTCCCGGGGAGCTGTTTTTT.

V is TRBV7-9 and J is TRBJ2-3; D remains unclear. V lost 6 bases, J lost 6 bases, and 13 bases lay in between. Germline V lookup: CDR1 SEHNR, CDR2 FQNEAQ (reference sequence). The CDR3 covers 13 residues. The CDR3 region is CASSYRSDDTQYF. DNA for the CDR3: TGTGCCAGCAGTTACCGGTCCGACGATACGCAGTATTTT.

The gene calls are TRBV20-1 and TRBJ2-5, with 11 positions matching TRBD2. V shed 5 bases, J shed 1 base, and the junction held 9 bases outside the gene matches. Germline assignment: CDR1 DFQATT and CDR2 SNEGSKA (reference sequence). The CDR3 has 16 residues. The CDR3 here is CSALGLAGGTQETQYF. In DNA, the CDR3 is TGCAGTGCTCTGGGGCTAGCGGGGGGAACCCAAGAGACCCAGTACTTC.

This clonotype was seen many times. The chain has TRBV10-2 and TRBJ1-2, with D uncertain. The germline CDR1 and CDR2 sequences are WSHSY and SAAADI. The V and J ends lost 2 bases and 0 bases respectively, with 10 bases between them. The CDR3 extends over 15 amino acids. The CDR3 DNA is TGCGCCAGCAGTGAGCTCTCCACTACTAACTATGGCTACACCTTC. Translating gives CASSELSTTNYGYTF.

This clonotype was seen a handful of times. The V gene is TRBV4-2, the J gene TRBJ1-5; 11 bases fit TRBD1. J was trimmed by 5 bases and V by 1 base; bases with no gene match: 19. The germline gives CDR1 LGHNA, CDR2 YNFKEQ. The CDR3 spans 21 residues. CDR3 residues: CASSQGESGQGANGGDQPQHF. In nucleotides, the CDR3 is TGTGCCAGCAGCCAAGGAGAGTCTGGACAGGGGGCAAATGGGGGTGATCAGCCCCAGCATTTT.

V usage is TRBV7-2 and J usage is TRBJ2-2; the D gene is possibly TRBD2 (7 bases). Germline V lookup: CDR1 SGHTA, CDR2 FQGNSA. CDR3 length: 15 residues. Trimming pared 5 bases from V and 8 bases from J, leaving 18 bases between. The CDR3 DNA is TGTGCCAGCAGCCGCCTCTCCCGGGGGGCGGGGGAGCTGTTTTTT. Its protein is CASSRLSRGAGELFF. Looking up the rest from reference TRBV7-2 and TRBJ2-2 gives the full variable domain: GAGVSQSPSNKVTEKGKDVELRCDPISGHTALYWYRQSLGQGLEFLIYFQGNSAPDKSGLPSDRFSAERTGGSVSTLTIQRTQQEDSAVYLCASSRLSRGAGELFFGEGSRLTVL.